The 29 T cell receptor beta chains presented below share a single source sample, sequenced in a study of blood T cells in healthy people across ages. Alongside a J-beta primer mix, a sample-barcoded 5' primer served in a second PCR lasting 7 to 11 cycles. TCRdb independently ran MiXCR on the 5' RACE reads; one entry per CDR3 protein. The sample lists around 990,000 distinct CDR3 sequences, around 27% occurring once. Another study also made use of these data, one on T cells of mothers and their children.

Sequencing was done on a sample of blood. These TCRs come from a girl aged 2 to 9 in good health.

This CDR3 reads CASSSGAGTLLYNEQFF. The CDR3 bases are TGTGCCAGCAGCTCAGGAGCCGGGACTTTGCTCTACAATGAGCAGTTCTTC. The chain is built from TRBV7-2 and TRBJ2-1; a possible D gene is TRBD2 (6 bases). Germline CDR1 is SGHTA and CDR2 is FQGNSA. The length of the CDR3 is 17 residues. V was shortened by 4 bases and J by 3 bases, with 19 bases between the two germline ends. Combining the CDR3 with reference TRBV7-2 and TRBJ2-1 gives the whole variable domain GAGVSQSPSNKVTEKGKDVELRCDPISGHTALYWYRQSLGQGLEFLIYFQGNSAPDKSGLPSDRFSAERTGGSVSTLTIQRTQQEDSAVYLCASSSGAGTLLYNEQFFGPGTRLTVL.

The V call is TRBV9, the J call TRBJ1-2, with 8 bases fitting TRBD1. Trimming at V came to 3 bases and at J to 2 bases, leaving 6 bases not matched to a gene. The germline CDR1 and CDR2 sequences are SGDLS and YYNGEE. This CDR3 is built from 15 residues. The CDR3 DNA reads TGTGCCAGCAGCGCTGGGGACAGGATAAACTATGGCTACACCTTC. The encoded protein is CASSAGDRINYGYTF.

This clonotype was counted only a few times. The V call is TRBV7-9, the J call TRBJ2-5; TRBD1 might be the D (5 bases). With the DNA end fitting TRBJ2-7 better, the J assignment may be wrong. This CDR3 comprises 15 residues. CDR1 and CDR2 from the germline V gene are SEHNR and FQNEAQ (reference sequence). CDR3 sequence (DNA): TGTGCCAGCAGCTTACCTAACTCAGGGTCCTACGAGCAGTACTTC. This codes for CASSLPNSGSYEQYF.

J is TRBJ2-5 and V is TRBV7-9, with TRBD1 as a possible D gene (5 bases). From germline, CDR1 is SEHNR and CDR2 FQNEAQ (reference sequence). The CDR3 is 12 amino acids. The V and J ends lost 5 bases and 10 bases respectively, with 14 bases between them. Here the CDR3 DNA reads TGTGCCAGCAGCCTCCAGGGCCGGGTCCAGTACTTC. This codes for CASSLQGRVQYF.

CDR3 amino acids: CASSHKAGINEQYF. CDR3 nucleotides: TGTGCCAGCAGCCATAAAGCGGGAATCAACGAGCAGTACTTC. This chain connects TRBV7-9 to TRBJ2-7; TRBD2 matches at 7 bases. V lost 5 bases, J lost 5 bases, and 9 bases stayed unmatched. Germline-derived CDR1 and CDR2 are SEHNR and FQNEAQ (reference sequence). This CDR3 region has 14 residues.

V usage is TRBV7-3 and J usage is TRBJ2-1; tentatively, D is TRBD1 (5 bases). Trimming shortened V by 5 bases and J by 0 bases, and 17 bases separated the two germline ends. The CDR3 is 17 amino acids. Germline assignment: CDR1 SGHTA and CDR2 FQGTGA. The CDR3 bases are TGTGCCAGCAGCAATACCATTGGGGCAGACTCCTACAATGAGCAGTTCTTC. It translates to CASSNTIGADSYNEQFF.

The chain couples TRBV12-3 or TRBV12-4 to TRBJ2-3; TRBD2 matches 8 bases. The CDR3 length is 17 residues. With 6 bases clipped from V and 0 bases from J, the junction kept 11 bases outside the gene matches. The CDR3 DNA reads as TGTGCCAGCAGGCTAGGAATAGCGGGGCTTAGCACAGATACGCAGTATTTT. This sequence encodes CASRLGIAGLSTDTQYF.

There are a few counts of this clonotype. The chain has TRBV5-1 and TRBJ2-5; D possibly corresponds to TRBD2 (5 bases). TRBJ2-7 explains the end of the DNA better; the J call may be wrong. Germline V lookup: CDR1 SGHRS, CDR2 YFSETQ. CDR3 length: 15 residues. The CDR3 sequence: CASSLEADLNYEQYF. The CDR3 DNA follows: TGCGCCAGCAGCTTGGAAGCGGACTTAAACTACGAGCAGTACTTC.

This clonotype turned up a few times. This chain uses TRBV28 with TRBJ2-4; 12 nucleotides agree with TRBD2. J gave up 9 bases and V 3 bases, and 3 bases lay outside the gene matches. The CDR3 sequence is 14 residues long. Looked up from germline, CDR1 is MDHEN and CDR2 is SYDVKM. CDR3 protein: CASSFLAGGVIQYF. The DNA for the CDR3 is TGTGCCAGCAGTTTCCTAGCGGGAGGGGTCATTCAGTACTTC.

This clonotype was counted a few times. In DNA, the CDR3 is TGTGCCAGCAGTTACTCAGCTATGACAGGGGGCGATTCCTATGGCTACACCTTC. This codes for CASSYSAMTGGDSYGYTF. The genes are TRBV6-5 and TRBJ1-2; the match to TRBD1 covers 10 bases. The V gene end was trimmed by 0 bases and the J gene end by 4 bases; junction bases not matched to a gene: 11. Germline assignment: CDR1 MNHEY and CDR2 SVGAGI. The CDR3 is 18 residues long.

This clonotype was observed a few times. The chain recombines TRBV7-6 with TRBJ1-5, with D possibly TRBD1 on 5 matching bases. CDR1 is SGHVS, CDR2 FNYEAQ, per germline. V lost 1 base to trimming and J lost 0 bases, with 10 bases between them. This CDR3 region has 16 residues. CDR3 coding DNA: TGTGCCAGCAGCTTAGGCCCGACAGATAGCAATCAGCCCCAGCATTTT. Amino acids: CASSLGPTDSNQPQHF.

As DNA, the CDR3 is TGTGCCAGCAGTGGCGACAGGGAGGGACAGCCCCAGCATTTT. Residues: CASSGDREGQPQHF. The chain combines TRBV6-5 with TRBJ1-5; TRBD1 matches at 7 bases. The CDR3 contains 14 residues. Germline values: CDR1 MNHEY, CDR2 SVGAGI. The V and J ends lost 5 bases and 7 bases, in that order; junction bases with no gene match: 8.

The CDR3 loop is CASSVGRNEQFF. The CDR3, as DNA: TGTGCCAGCAGTGTAGGTCGCAATGAGCAGTTCTTC. The chain carries TRBV6-1 and TRBJ2-1, with no clear D. Trimming cost V 4 bases and J 6 bases, with 7 bases left between them. In germline, CDR1 is MNHNS, CDR2 SASEGT. The CDR3 is made up of 12 amino acids.

This clonotype was detected only a few times. V usage is TRBV3-1 and J usage is TRBJ2-7; 8 bases align to TRBD2. The germline gives CDR1 LGHDT, CDR2 YNNKEL (reference sequence). The CDR3 contains 15 residues. Unmatched junction bases numbered 7, after V lost 1 base and J lost 5 bases. The CDR3 sequence is CASSQGLSGRNEQYF. The CDR3 DNA reads TGTGCCAGCAGCCAAGGTTTGAGCGGGAGAAACGAGCAGTACTTC.

The J gene is TRBJ2-1, the V gene TRBV7-9; unclear D gene. The CDR3 consists of 17 residues. Per the germline V gene, CDR1 is SEHNR and CDR2 is FQNEAQ (reference sequence). V gave up 5 bases and J gave up 5 bases, with 22 bases separating them. The CDR3 sequence is CASSRGVGLIQNNEQFF. The CDR3 DNA sequence: TGTGCCAGCAGCCGAGGCGTCGGTTTAATCCAAAACAATGAGCAGTTCTTC.

This clonotype was recorded a few times. The rearrangement joins TRBV7-2 to TRBJ2-5, with a tentative D call TRBD2 (6 bases). The CDR3 spans 16 residues. The V gene's germline CDR1 is SGHTA and CDR2 FQGNSA. The V gene lost 2 bases and the J gene lost 1 base, with 14 bases spanning the gap. CDR3 loop: CASSLRRTKRQETQYF. The CDR3 nucleotides are TGTGCCAGCAGCTTACGCCGGACTAAACGCCAAGAGACCCAGTACTTC.

This clonotype was found a few times. The chain joins TRBV7-2 to TRBJ2-5, with 12 bases aligning to TRBD2. Germline V gene sequence: CDR1 SGHTA, CDR2 FQGNSA. This CDR3 has 15 residues. The ends lost 5 bases at V and 5 bases at J; junction bases unmatched: 6. This chain's CDR3 is CASSTLAGGTETQYF. The CDR3 nucleotides read TGTGCCAGCAGCACTCTAGCGGGGGGGACGGAGACCCAGTACTTC.

The chain uses TRBV14 and TRBJ2-1, with D hard to call. The CDR3 runs 12 residues. Germline values: CDR1 SGHDN, CDR2 FVKESK. The V gene lost 4 bases and the J gene lost 12 bases, with 13 bases spanning the gap. The CDR3 region has the DNA TGTGCCAGCAGCCTGAACCCCCTACGGCAGTTCTTC. It encodes CASSLNPLRQFF.

The J gene is TRBJ2-7, the V gene TRBV29-1, with D perhaps matching TRBD1 (5 bases). Germline V lookup: CDR1 SQVTM, CDR2 ANQGSEA. Between the trimmed V and J ends, which lost 5 bases and 4 bases, there was a span of 12 bases. The CDR3 extends over 12 amino acids. Here the CDR3 reads CSVQAGPYEQYF. The CDR3 region has the DNA TGCAGCGTTCAGGCAGGGCCGTACGAGCAGTACTTC.

This chain links TRBV12-3 or TRBV12-4 with TRBJ2-1, with D possibly TRBD2 on 6 matching bases. V gave up 6 bases and J gave up 6 bases, with 18 bases separating them. CDR3 length: 15 residues. Here the CDR3 DNA reads TGTGCCAGCAGGGACCTCGCGGGGATTGCCAATGAGCAGTTCTTC. Its protein product is CASRDLAGIANEQFF.

The chain uses TRBV3-1 and TRBJ2-5; 11 nucleotides line up with TRBD2. V lost 4 bases to trimming and J lost 5 bases; unmatched junction nucleotides: 6. The CDR3 consists of 15 residues. Germline assignment: CDR1 LGHDT and CDR2 YNNKEL (reference sequence). In DNA form, the CDR3 reads TGTGCCAGCAGCCCGGGACTAGCGGTACCCGAGACCCAGTACTTC. It specifies CASSPGLAVPETQYF.

DNA for the CDR3: TGTGCCATCAGTGAGGGGGAGGGAGTGAGCTATGGCTACACCTTC. This translates into CAISEGEGVSYGYTF. This chain joins TRBV10-3 and TRBJ1-2; D uncertain. The CDR3 is 15 residues long. V was cut by 2 bases and J by 4 bases, with 14 bases left in between. Germline V gives CDR1 ENHRY, CDR2 SYGVKD.

The sample holds a few counts of this clonotype. The J gene is TRBJ1-6, the V gene TRBV28; the match to TRBD1 covers 9 bases. The CDR3 contains 16 residues. Germline V gene data show CDR1 as MDHEN and CDR2 as SYDVKM. V lost 4 bases, J lost 4 bases, and 5 bases stayed unmatched. The CDR3 bases are TGTGCCAGCAGTTCCTATGGGACAGGGTATAATTCACCCCTCCACTTT. Amino acids: CASSSYGTGYNSPLHF.

This clonotype was detected only a few times. The chain uses TRBV2 and TRBJ1-3; D call uncertain. CDR3 length: 15 amino acids. V lost 5 bases and J lost 2, with 13 bases in between. The germline V gene encodes CDR1 SNHLY and CDR2 FYNNEI. The CDR3 spells CASSNSLPPGNTIYF. The CDR3 nucleotides are TGTGCCAGCAGTAACTCTCTACCCCCTGGAAACACCATATATTTT.

A few counts support this clonotype. The J gene is TRBJ2-1, the V gene TRBV7-9; weak D call: TRBD2 (7 bases). CDR1 SEHNR and CDR2 FQNEAQ come from the germline V gene (reference sequence). The CDR3 is made up of 18 amino acids. The ends were cut back, 0 bases at V and 1 base at J, with 16 bases in the middle. The CDR3 here is CASSLASIRGGSYNEQFF. The CDR3 DNA is TGTGCCAGCAGCTTAGCAAGCATCAGGGGAGGGTCCTACAATGAGCAGTTCTTC.

The genes are TRBV12-3 or TRBV12-4 and TRBJ2-7, with a possible D match to TRBD2 (6 bases). CDR3 length: 15 residues. V dropped 3 bases and J dropped 4 bases, with 16 bases sitting between them. CDR3 loop: CASSFSGGGAYEQYF. The CDR3 DNA reads TGTGCCAGCAGTTTTAGTGGAGGAGGGGCGTACGAGCAGTACTTC.

This chain connects TRBV9 to TRBJ2-7, with no clear D. The germline gives CDR1 SGDLS, CDR2 YYNGEE. The CDR3 extends over 15 amino acids. Trimming stripped 4 bases from V and 4 bases from J, with 18 bases between. The CDR3 reads CASSPPRGRPYEQYF. The CDR3 DNA is TGTGCCAGCAGCCCCCCACGCGGAAGACCTTACGAGCAGTACTTC.

The chain joins TRBV6-2 or TRBV6-3 to TRBJ1-1; D unresolved. The CDR3 spans 13 residues. V lost 4 bases and J lost 3, with 9 bases in between. Germline-derived CDR1 and CDR2 are MNHEY and SVGEGT. As DNA, the CDR3 is TGTGCCAGCAGTTTGGAGGCTTACACTGAAGCTTTCTTT. Its protein is CASSLEAYTEAFF.

This clonotype was recorded a few times. As DNA, the CDR3 is TGTGCCAGCAGTGCCCTGACACGAATAGTCTACGAGCAGTACTTC. It is translated as CASSALTRIVYEQYF. This rearrangement joins TRBV6-1 to TRBJ2-7; D unclear. The CDR3 spans 15 residues. V was clipped by 4 bases and J by 3 bases, with 16 bases between them. Germline V CDR1 and CDR2: MNHNS, SASEGT.